Following are 6 T cell receptor beta chains from one sample sequenced in a study of blood T cell repertoires in COVID-19. Clones were sequenced by immunoSEQ multiplex PCR, and TCRdb holds only the in-frame ones, with some missing. The profile covers 350,000 to 450,000 clones, with 85% appearing a single time and around 3.4% taken by the ten largest. Sequenced: peripheral blood. These receptors were obtained from a woman between 18 and 29 years old with acute or convalescent COVID-19.

The gene calls are TRBV6-5 and TRBJ2-1, with D tentatively TRBD2 (6 bases). Looked up from germline, CDR1 is MNHEY and CDR2 is SVGAGI. The germline V and J ends were trimmed by 6 bases and 3 bases, with 9 bases remaining between them. The CDR3 spans 13 residues. The CDR3 DNA reads as TGTGCCAGCAGAAGGGACTTCTACAATGAGCAGTTCTTC. Protein: CASRRDFYNEQFF.

The chain is built from TRBV18 and TRBJ2-7; weak D call: TRBD1 (5 bases). Trimming left V 2 bases short and J 5 bases short, with 16 bases between. Germline V gene lookup returns CDR1 KGHSH and CDR2 LQKENI. The CDR3 has 15 amino acids. CDR3 protein: CASSPVRQGLNEQYF. The CDR3 DNA reads TGTGCCAGCTCACCAGTAAGGCAGGGCCTTAACGAGCAGTACTTC.

The V call is TRBV7-9, the J call TRBJ2-3; D might be TRBD2 (7 bases). The V end lost 10 bases, the J end lost 0 bases, and 14 bases lay between the germline ends. The germline V gene encodes CDR1 SEHNR and CDR2 FQNEAQ (reference sequence). This CDR3 spans 14 amino acids. The CDR3 region is CATSGRGSTDTQYF. The CDR3 bases are TGTGCCACCAGTGGGAGGGGGAGCACAGATACGCAGTATTTT. The full variable domain, its missing parts supplied by reference TRBV7-9 and TRBJ2-3, is DTGVSQNPRHKITKRGQNVTFRCDPISEHNRLYWYRQTLGQGPEFLTYFQNEAQLEKSRLLSDRFSAERPKGSFSTLEIQRTEQGDSAMYLCATSGRGSTDTQYFGPGTRLTVL.

This chain links TRBV12-3 or TRBV12-4 with TRBJ2-5, with TRBD2 identical over 8 bases. The V gene end was trimmed by 6 bases and the J gene end by 4 bases; junction bases not matched to a gene: 4. The CDR3 runs 13 residues. CDR3 protein: CASSGGRPETQYF. The CDR3 DNA sequence: TGTGCCAGCAGCGGCGGGAGGCCAGAGACCCAGTACTTC.

This chain joins TRBV2 and TRBJ1-5; possibly TRBD1 for D (6 bases). Germline V CDR1 and CDR2: SNHLY, FYNNEI. V lost 5 bases and J lost 3, with 11 bases in between. CDR3 length: 14 residues. The CDR3 protein is CASSKRGYNQPQHF. For the CDR3, the DNA is TGTGCCAGCAGTAAAAGGGGGTACAATCAGCCCCAGCATTTT.

Here the CDR3 reads CASSSGLAGGNSYNEQFF. In nucleotides, the CDR3 is TGTGCCAGCAGTTCAGGGCTAGCGGGGGGCAACTCCTACAATGAGCAGTTCTTC. The genes are TRBV2 and TRBJ2-1, with TRBD2 matching 11 bases. Looked up from germline, CDR1 is SNHLY and CDR2 is FYNNEI. The CDR3 has 18 amino acids. J lost 0 bases, V lost 5 bases, and 9 bases had no gene match.